Below, one TCR beta chain is given with its context. No antigen is known for it. Using immunoSEQ multiplex PCR, the repertoire was profiled, and TCRdb retains in-frame clones only, with some absent. The table includes under 9,500 clones, 75% to 85% detected once. This record belongs to a study of T cell clonotyping in hematopoietic cell transplantation. Study-level points and caveats: Graft donor and pretransplant recipient Inverse Simpson Index values predicted broader posttransplant TCR diversity.

Germline V gives CDR1 SGHRS, CDR2 YFSETQ. Trimming shortened V by 4 bases and J by 2 bases, and 9 bases separated the two germline ends. CDR3 length: 13 residues. Sequences were derived from PBMCs, sampled 180 days after allogeneic stem cell transplant. The receptor was isolated from a female patient in her 30s who had an allogeneic stem cell transplant, so the T cells may come from the graft donor. Some clones in this sample may be carry-over from other donors' samples. The chain uses TRBV5-1 and TRBJ1-2, with D possibly matching TRBD1 (6 bases). This chain's CDR3 is CASSATGNYGYTF. In nucleotides, the CDR3 is TGCGCCAGCAGCGCCACAGGGAACTATGGCTACACCTTC. The whole variable domain, filled in from reference TRBV5-1 and TRBJ1-2, reads KAGVTQTPRYLIKTRGQQVTLSCSPISGHRSVSWYQQTPGQGLQFLFEYFSETQRNKGNFPGRFSGRQFSNSRSEMNVSTLELGDSALYLCASSATGNYGYTFGSGTRLTVV.